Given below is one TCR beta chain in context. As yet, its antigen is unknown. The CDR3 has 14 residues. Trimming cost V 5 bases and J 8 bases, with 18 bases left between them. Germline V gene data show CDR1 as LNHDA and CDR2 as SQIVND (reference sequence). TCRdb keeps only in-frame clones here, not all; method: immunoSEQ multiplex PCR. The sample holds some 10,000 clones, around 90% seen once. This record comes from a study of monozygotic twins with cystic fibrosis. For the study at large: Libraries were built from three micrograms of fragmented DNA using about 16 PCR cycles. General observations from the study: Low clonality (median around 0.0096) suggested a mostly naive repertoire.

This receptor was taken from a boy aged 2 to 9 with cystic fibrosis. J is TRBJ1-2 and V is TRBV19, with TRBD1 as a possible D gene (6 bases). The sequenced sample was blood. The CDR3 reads CASSQQGQGKGYTF. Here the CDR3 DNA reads TGTGCCAGTAGTCAGCAGGGGCAGGGGAAGGGCTACACCTTC.